This T cell receptor beta chain was identified during a study of blood T cell repertoires in COVID-19. About the research overall: There were acute and convalescent COVID-19 samples, and they came from the United States, Italy and Spain. PBMCs, B-cell-depleted T cells, or T cells provided the cDNA or gDNA that made up the material.

Original processing methods: Amplification from reference gene primers served as the basis for estimated nucleated cell counts. Assay: immunoSEQ multiplex PCR; the TCRdb copy retains only in-frame clones and omits some. The V and J calls and clone size were taken over from that table, and D and trimming were inferred from the DNA. This sample yields about 98,000 clones, of which 70% to 90% are seen a single time; 4% to 5% belongs to the top ten. This receptor was taken from a man aged 70 or older with acute or convalescent COVID-19. The specimen sequenced was peripheral blood.

CDR3 sequence reads: CAISPGQGLRAFF. CDR3 DNA: TGTGCCATCAGTCCGGGACAGGGTCTACGAGCTTTCTTT. The chain joins TRBV10-3 to TRBJ1-1; 9 bases agree with TRBD1. The CDR3 spans 13 residues. The J segment lost 10 bases and the V segment lost 5 bases, leaving 8 bases of the junction unmatched. Per the germline V gene, CDR1 is ENHRY and CDR2 is SYGVKD.